This T cell receptor (beta chain) was captured by sequencing in a study of T-cell memory formation after mild COVID-19. Points from the study as a whole: Some clones that responded turned up in pre-infection memory, which suggests that cross-reactive memory joined in. The study found balanced CD4/CD8 in clones contracting day 15 to 85 and a CD4+ lean in later expanders. CD4+ clones that contracted lay mainly in CM and EM; CD8+ ones lay in EMRA.

MiXCR was run by TCRdb on the 5' RACE reads, yielding one entry per CDR3 protein. The table includes some 450,000 distinct CDR3 sequences, about 19% detected once. Trimming stripped 7 bases from V and 2 bases from J, with 16 bases between. This CDR3 comprises 14 residues. The germline V gene has CDR1 SGHRS and CDR2 YFSETQ. As regards this clonotype: Its antigen is still unknown.

The rearrangement uses TRBV5-1 and TRBJ2-7; TRBD1 or TRBD2 may be the D gene (6 bases each). The sequenced sample consisted of PBMCs or a T cell subset sorted from them (not recorded which). The TCR was taken from an adult woman who had mild COVID-19 (a few samples of this study predate the infection). Cell type and time point are not known. This CDR3 is CASRRGDGPYEQYF. CDR3 nucleotide sequence: TGCGCCAGCCGGAGGGGGGACGGTCCCTACGAGCAGTACTTC.